This TCR beta chain came from a study of tumor-infiltrating lymphocytes in primary liver carcinoma. At least ten counts were recorded for this clonotype. Researchers generated TCR beta cDNA from about 460 ng of total RNA, relying on a constant-region primer. Three nested multiplex PCR rounds, a slightly modified ARM-PCR method, built the TCR beta libraries. Use of TRBV1-TRBV30 forward primers with a C-beta reverse primer characterized the first two PCR rounds, which lasted about 10 cycles each. A single record per CDR3 protein comes from TCRdb applying MiXCR to the multiplex PCR reads. The data contain tens of thousands of distinct CDR3 sequences, about two thirds of them singletons. Scientists recovered RNA and DNA together from around 18-30 mg of unsorted bulk tissue. Patients in the cohort were treatment-naive and living with chronic HBV infection. Tumor samples each held over 75% viable tumor cells.

Trimming cost V 4 bases and J 1 base, with 10 bases left between them. The CDR3 is 14 residues long. Germline V gene lookup returns CDR1 SGHDN and CDR2 FVKESK. This clonotype originated in a man between 40 and 49 years old with primary liver carcinoma and hepatitis B virus infection. The J gene is TRBJ1-1, the V gene TRBV14, with D hard to call. The sample consisted of liver tumor tissue from sampling region 5. Regarding subset: tumor region T5, tumor centre. The CDR3 is CASSPGTGNTEAFF. CDR3 sequence (DNA): TGTGCCAGCAGCCCAGGAACTGGGAACACTGAAGCTTTCTTT. Drawing the rest from reference TRBV14 and TRBJ1-1, the complete variable domain is EAGVTQFPSHSVIEKGQTVTLRCDPISGHDNLYWYRRVMGKEIKFLLHFVKESKQDESGMPNNRFLAERTGGTYSTLKVQPAELEDSGVYFCASSPGTGNTEAFFGQGTRLTVV.